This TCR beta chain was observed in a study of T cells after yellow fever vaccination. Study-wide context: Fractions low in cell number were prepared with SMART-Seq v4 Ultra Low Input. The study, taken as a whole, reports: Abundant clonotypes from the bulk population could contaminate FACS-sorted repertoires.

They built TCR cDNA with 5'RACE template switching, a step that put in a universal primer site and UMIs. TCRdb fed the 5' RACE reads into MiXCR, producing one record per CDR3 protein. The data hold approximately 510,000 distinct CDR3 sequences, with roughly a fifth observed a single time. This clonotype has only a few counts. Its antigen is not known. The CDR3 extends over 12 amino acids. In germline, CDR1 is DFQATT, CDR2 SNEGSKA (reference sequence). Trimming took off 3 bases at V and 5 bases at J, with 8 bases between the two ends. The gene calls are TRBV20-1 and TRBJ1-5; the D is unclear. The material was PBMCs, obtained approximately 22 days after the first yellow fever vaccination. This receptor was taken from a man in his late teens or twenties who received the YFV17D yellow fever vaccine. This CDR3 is CSARDGYQPQHF. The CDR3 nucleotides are TGCAGTGCTAGGGACGGATATCAGCCCCAGCATTTT.